One and the same sample provided the 28 T cell receptor beta chains below, sequenced in a study of identical twins. TCRdb passed the 5' RACE reads through MiXCR, listing each CDR3 protein once. The table has approximately 500,000 distinct CDR3 sequences, less than 25% seen once. These data were likewise used in another study, on T cells expressing NK-cell markers.

Sequenced material: CD4+ T cells sorted from blood. These receptors originate from a young woman in good health.

The CDR3 sequence is CASSLIGASGGKTQYF. CDR3 bases: TGTGCCAGCAGTTTGATCGGGGCTAGCGGGGGAAAGACCCAGTACTTC. The rearrangement joins TRBV28 to TRBJ2-5, with 10 bases lining up with TRBD2. This CDR3 spans 16 amino acids. Losses at the gene ends were 3 bases for V and 6 bases for J; bases not matched to a gene: 10. The germline CDR1 and CDR2 sequences are MDHEN and SYDVKM. Full variable domain (missing parts from reference TRBV28 and TRBJ2-5): DVKVTQSSRYLVKRTGEKVFLECVQDMDHENMFWYRQDPGLGLRLIYFSYDVKMKEKGDIPEGYSVSREKKERFSLILESASTNQTSMYLCASSLIGASGGKTQYFGPGTRLLVL.

Only one count was recorded for this clonotype. V and J are TRBV20-1 and TRBJ2-1, with 10 bases fitting TRBD2. This CDR3 contains 13 residues. CDR1 and CDR2 (germline): DFQATT, SNEGSKA (reference sequence). Unmatched junction bases numbered 5, after V lost 3 bases and J lost 9 bases. CDR3 amino acids: CSASSSGSGEQFF. The CDR3 DNA follows: TGCAGTGCTAGTTCTAGCGGGAGTGGTGAGCAGTTCTTC.

V usage is TRBV6-5 and J usage is TRBJ2-2; D is ambiguous. The V gene's germline CDR1 is MNHEY and CDR2 SVGAGI. V was clipped by 0 bases and J by 0 bases, with 5 bases between them. CDR3 size: 15 residues. CDR3 amino acids: CASSYSSANTGELFF. The CDR3 nucleotides are TGTGCCAGCAGTTACTCGTCGGCGAACACCGGGGAGCTGTTTTTT.

This clonotype occurred many times. CDR3 amino acids: CASSDGTSGQSTQYF. The CDR3 DNA follows: TGCGCCAGCAGTGACGGGACTAGCGGCCAAAGTACGCAGTATTTT. The chain is built from TRBV10-1 and TRBJ2-3, with 11 bases aligning to TRBD2. The CDR3 is 15 residues long. Germline V gene sequence: CDR1 WNHNN, CDR2 SYGVQD (reference sequence). Germline trimming cut 3 bases from V and 8 bases from J; bases unmatched to any gene: 7.

This clonotype has only a few counts. The chain has TRBV5-1 and TRBJ1-1; the D is unclear. Per the germline V gene, CDR1 is SGHRS and CDR2 is YFSETQ. V was cut by 2 bases and J by 4 bases, with 15 bases left in between. CDR3 length: 15 residues. CDR3 region: CASSLPGKKGTEAFF. The CDR3 DNA reads TGCGCCAGCAGCTTACCCGGAAAGAAGGGCACTGAAGCTTTCTTT.

This clonotype was seen a few times. J is TRBJ1-2 and V is TRBV7-2; D is unresolved. Between the trimmed V and J ends, which lost 2 bases and 8 bases, there was a span of 15 bases. The CDR3 covers 14 residues. The germline CDR1 and CDR2 sequences are SGHTA and FQGNSA. The CDR3 loop reads CASSLLGSSGGYTF. The CDR3 bases are TGTGCCAGCAGCTTACTAGGGAGTAGCGGGGGCTACACCTTC. The full variable domain, with the rest looked up from reference TRBV7-2 and TRBJ1-2, is GAGVSQSPSNKVTEKGKDVELRCDPISGHTALYWYRQSLGQGLEFLIYFQGNSAPDKSGLPSDRFSAERTGGSVSTLTIQRTQQEDSAVYLCASSLLGSSGGYTFGSGTRLTVV.

This clonotype has more than one count but fewer than ten. This chain links TRBV29-1 with TRBJ1-5; D remains unclear. The CDR3 has 12 amino acids. In germline, CDR1 is SQVTM, CDR2 ANQGSEA. Trimming pared 4 bases from V and 5 bases from J, leaving 9 bases between. CDR3 coding DNA: TGCAGCGTTGCGGGCTGGGATCAGCCCCAGCATTTT. This encodes CSVAGWDQPQHF.

The genes are TRBV20-1 and TRBJ2-7; TRBD1 matches 9 bases. The germline CDR1 and CDR2 sequences are DFQATT and SNEGSKA (reference sequence). The ends lost 5 bases at V and 1 base at J; junction bases unmatched: 3. CDR3 length equals 13 residues. CDR3 sequence (DNA): TGCAGTGCTCCGGACAGGGGTTCCTACGAGCAGTACTTC. It encodes CSAPDRGSYEQYF.

The rearrangement joins TRBV20-1 to TRBJ2-1; possibly TRBD2 for D (6 bases). The CDR3 runs 15 residues. Germline V gene lookup returns CDR1 DFQATT and CDR2 SNEGSKA (reference sequence). V was clipped by 6 bases and J by 7 bases, with 22 bases between them. In nucleotides, the CDR3 is TGCAGTGCCGACCCGACCGGGCGGGAAACAAATGAGCAGTTCTTC. Translating gives CSADPTGRETNEQFF.

The chain links TRBV4-3 to TRBJ2-1, with D maybe TRBD2 (5 bases). Germline CDR1 LGHNA, CDR2 YSLEER. CDR3 length: 13 amino acids. Trimming removed 0 bases from V and 5 bases from J, with 5 bases in between. CDR3 in amino acids: CASSQERDNEQFF. In DNA form, the CDR3 reads TGCGCCAGCAGCCAAGAGAGGGACAATGAGCAGTTCTTC.

This clonotype was found a few times. The gene calls are TRBV6-1 and TRBJ1-1; the match to TRBD1 covers 8 bases. CDR3 size: 15 residues. V shed 6 bases, J shed 3 bases, and the junction held 9 bases outside the gene matches. The germline gives CDR1 MNHNS, CDR2 SASEGT. In nucleotides, the CDR3 is TGTGCCAGCAGGGACCGGGACAGGCAATACACTGAAGCTTTCTTT. This gives the protein CASRDRDRQYTEAFF.

This clonotype showed up just a few times. The chain combines TRBV5-1 with TRBJ2-1, with D perhaps TRBD2 (6 bases). Trimming took 4 bases from V and 4 from J, leaving 12 bases between them. Germline V gene sequence: CDR1 SGHRS, CDR2 YFSETQ. The CDR3 sequence is 14 residues long. The CDR3 bases are TGCGCCAGCAGCAAGGTAGCGGCTTACAATGAGCAGTTCTTC. It specifies CASSKVAAYNEQFF.

The chain links TRBV2 to TRBJ2-5; 10 bases are shared with TRBD1. The germline V gene has CDR1 SNHLY and CDR2 FYNNEI. CDR3 length equals 13 residues. The V gene end was trimmed by 8 bases and the J gene end by 4 bases; junction bases not matched to a gene: 4. The CDR3 DNA reads as TGTGCCAGCGAGACAGGGGGCCTAGAGACCCAGTACTTC. Protein product: CASETGGLETQYF.

The rearrangement links TRBV5-6 to TRBJ2-7; 7 nucleotides match TRBD2. The CDR3 contains 16 residues. V lost 5 bases, J lost 2 bases, and 13 bases stayed unmatched. Germline CDR1 and CDR2: SGHDT and YYEEEE. CDR3 DNA: TGTGCCAGCAGGACTCTTTCGGGCGGGAGTCCCTACGAGCAGTACTTC. Translated: CASRTLSGGSPYEQYF.

This clonotype was observed a few times. The J gene is TRBJ2-3, the V gene TRBV7-2; D not certain. Trimming cost V 3 bases and J 7 bases, with 8 bases left between them. The CDR3 has 12 residues. The germline CDR1 and CDR2 sequences are SGHTA and FQGNSA. The CDR3 spells CASSFLSYTQYF. The CDR3 DNA reads TGTGCCAGCAGCTTCCTCTCATATACGCAGTATTTT.

The chain employs TRBV4-3 and TRBJ2-3; D uncertain. In germline, CDR1 is LGHNA, CDR2 YSLEER. Trimming pared 0 bases from V and 1 base from J, leaving 14 bases between. This CDR3 comprises 17 residues. The CDR3 DNA reads as TGCGCCAGCAGCCAAGATCTTAGGGCGACCGGCACAGATACGCAGTATTTT. As protein: CASSQDLRATGTDTQYF.

This clonotype was observed a handful of times. J is TRBJ2-3 and V is TRBV6-1; a weak D match, TRBD1 (7 bases). The CDR3 is made up of 16 amino acids. From germline, CDR1 is MNHNS and CDR2 SASEGT. V was cut by 6 bases and J by 3 bases, with 19 bases left in between. The CDR3 loop reads CASRRLEGAGTDTQYF. The DNA of the CDR3 is TGTGCCAGCAGGAGACTGGAGGGGGCAGGGACAGATACGCAGTATTTT.

The rearrangement links TRBV7-8 to TRBJ2-1, with unresolved D. Germline lookup yields CDR1 SGHVS and CDR2 FQNEAQ. This CDR3 has 15 residues. V shed 2 bases and J shed 3 bases, with 11 bases lying between them. This CDR3 reads CASSLRVAFYNEQFF. The CDR3 region has the DNA TGTGCCAGCAGCTTACGGGTTGCCTTCTACAATGAGCAGTTCTTC. Full variable domain (remainder filled in from reference TRBV7-8 and TRBJ2-1): GAGVSQSPRYKVAKRGQDVALRCDPISGHVSLFWYQQALGQGPEFLTYFQNEAQLDKSGLPSDRFFAERPEGSVSTLKIQRTQQEDSAVYLCASSLRVAFYNEQFFGPGTRLTVL.

Concerning this clonotype: A junction boundary mismatches the germline segment, possibly from a read error. This chain connects TRBV7-7 to TRBJ2-3; no firm D call. Germline CDR1 SSHAT, CDR2 FNYEAQ (reference sequence). This CDR3 spans 15 amino acids. In nucleotides, the CDR3 is TGTGCTAGCAGCCCCTTCTTGACGGGCTTAGATACGCAGTATTTT. It encodes CASSPFLTGLDTQYF.

The sample holds one count of this clonotype. V usage is TRBV5-5 and J usage is TRBJ1-2, with TRBD1 matching over 7 bases. Trimming took 6 bases from V and 5 from J; bases not matched to a gene: 10. Germline V gene sequence: CDR1 SGHKS, CDR2 YYEKEE (reference sequence). The CDR3 sequence is 14 residues long. CDR3 sequence reads: CASTPGQAGYGYTF. The CDR3 DNA reads TGTGCCAGCACCCCTGGACAGGCTGGATATGGCTACACCTTC.

This rearrangement joins TRBV20-1 to TRBJ1-6; D not resolved. This CDR3 is 13 amino acids long. V was pared by 6 bases and J by 7 bases, with 13 bases between. Germline V CDR1 and CDR2: DFQATT, SNEGSKA (reference sequence). CDR3 amino acids: CSATPPNNSPLHF. The CDR3 DNA follows: TGCAGTGCCACCCCCCCCAACAATTCACCCCTCCACTTT.

This rearrangement joins TRBV5-1 to TRBJ2-5, with unresolved D. The CDR3 contains 14 residues. The V end was cut by 4 bases, the J end by 4 bases, with 14 bases between. CDR1 and CDR2 from the germline V gene are SGHRS and YFSETQ. CDR3: CASSPSPYTETQYF. The CDR3 nucleotides read TGCGCCAGCAGCCCGTCCCCTTATACAGAGACCCAGTACTTC.

This clonotype has only a few counts. Here the CDR3 reads CASSRSGTAGYEQYF. CDR3 bases: TGTGCCAGCAGCCGGTCCGGGACAGCCGGCTACGAGCAGTACTTC. The J gene is TRBJ2-7, the V gene TRBV3-1; 7 nucleotides agree with TRBD1. Germline CDR1 reads LGHDT; CDR2 reads YNNKEL (reference sequence). There are 15 residues in the CDR3. V dropped 4 bases and J dropped 3; count of bases not matched to a gene: 9.

This clonotype came up a few times. The J gene is TRBJ1-5, the V gene TRBV5-8; D possibly corresponds to TRBD1 (6 bases). Germline CDR1 and CDR2: SGHTS and YDEGEE. V lost 2 bases and J lost 5, with 14 bases in between. CDR3 length equals 15 residues. The CDR3 loop is CASSFLTGTHQPQHF. The CDR3 nucleotides are TGTGCCAGCAGCTTCCTTACAGGGACCCATCAGCCCCAGCATTTT.

A note on this clonotype: The junction departs from the called germline gene at one end, perhaps through a read error. This rearrangement joins TRBV7-2 to TRBJ2-1, with D perhaps TRBD2 (5 bases). The CDR3 has 16 amino acids. Germline-derived CDR1 and CDR2 are SGHTA and FQGNSA. The CDR3 sequence: CAGSLFLASRFGEQFF. DNA for the CDR3: TGTGCCGGCAGCTTATTCTTGGCTAGCCGGTTCGGGGAGCAGTTCTTC. The full variable domain, with the rest looked up from reference TRBV7-2 and TRBJ2-1, is GAGVSQSPSNKVTEKGKDVELRCDPISGHTALYWYRQSLGQGLEFLIYFQGNSAPDKSGLPSDRFSAERTGGSVSTLTIQRTQQEDSAVYLCAGSLFLASRFGEQFFGPGTRLTVL.

The chain combines TRBV5-1 with TRBJ2-3; 8 bases line up with TRBD2. The germline CDR1 and CDR2 sequences are SGHRS and YFSETQ. CDR3 length: 15 residues. The V gene end was trimmed by 5 bases and the J gene end by 2 bases; junction bases not matched to a gene: 7. The CDR3 loop reads CASRFISGVTDTQYF. As DNA, the CDR3 is TGCGCCAGCAGATTTATTAGCGGGGTCACAGATACGCAGTATTTT.

The chain couples TRBV12-3 or TRBV12-4 to TRBJ2-1; unclear D gene. The CDR3 is 16 residues long. Trimming pared 5 bases from V and 0 bases from J, leaving 14 bases between. The CDR3 DNA is TGTGCCAGCAGTCCACCGCCTACGAGCTCCTACAATGAGCAGTTCTTC. Translated, it gives CASSPPPTSSYNEQFF.

The rearrangement links TRBV12-3 or TRBV12-4 to TRBJ1-1; unclear D gene. This CDR3 comprises 11 residues. V dropped 5 bases and J dropped 8 bases, with 9 bases sitting between them. The CDR3 nucleotides are TGTGCCAGCAGTAAAGGACTAGAAGCTTTCTTT. Its protein product is CASSKGLEAFF.